Listed here are 10 T cell receptor beta chains from one sample, sequenced in a study of blood T cell repertoires in COVID-19. Profiled with immunoSEQ multiplex PCR; TCRdb holds only in-frame clones, not every one. This repertoire shows 150,000 or so clones, 82% found once; its top ten account for 18%. Material for sequencing was PBMCs or T cells enriched from blood (not recorded which). The receptor set was obtained from a man aged 60 to 75 who had recovered from COVID-19.

The gene calls are TRBV5-5 and TRBJ1-2; TRBD1 agrees at 8 bases. Germline CDR1 SGHKS, CDR2 YYEKEE (reference sequence). V gave up 5 bases and J gave up 4 bases; unmatched junction bases: 10. CDR3 length: 15 amino acids. The chain's CDR3 is CASSPRTGNPYGYTF. In nucleotides, the CDR3 is TGTGCCAGCAGTCCTAGGACAGGGAATCCCTATGGCTACACCTTC.

The chain couples TRBV7-7 to TRBJ2-7; TRBD2 aligns across 12 bases. Losses at the gene ends were 5 bases for V and 4 bases for J; bases not matched to a gene: 9. The germline V gene has CDR1 SSHAT and CDR2 FNYEAQ (reference sequence). This CDR3 is built from 16 residues. DNA of the CDR3: TGTGCCAGCAGCCTCGGACTAGCGGGGAGCGGTTACGAGCAGTACTTC. Amino acids: CASSLGLAGSGYEQYF.

V gene TRBV5-1 combines with J gene TRBJ2-3; 8 bases line up with TRBD1. There are 18 residues in the CDR3. V gave up 0 bases and J gave up 1 base; unmatched junction bases: 10. The V gene's germline CDR1 is SGHRS and CDR2 YFSETQ. The CDR3 DNA follows: TGCGCCAGCAGCTTGGCTCAGGGGGCGAACCCGGGCACAGATACGCAGTATTTT. As protein: CASSLAQGANPGTDTQYF. The full variable domain, rest sourced from reference TRBV5-1 and TRBJ2-3, is KAGVTQTPRYLIKTRGQQVTLSCSPISGHRSVSWYQQTPGQGLQFLFEYFSETQRNKGNFPGRFSGRQFSNSRSEMNVSTLELGDSALYLCASSLAQGANPGTDTQYFGPGTRLTVL.

A few counts support this clone. The rearrangement joins TRBV5-6 to TRBJ2-1; possibly TRBD1 for D (5 bases). CDR3 length: 13 residues. V was shortened by 4 bases and J by 2 bases, with 7 bases between the two germline ends. Germline V gene lookup returns CDR1 SGHDT and CDR2 YYEEEE. In nucleotides, the CDR3 is TGTGCCAGCAGCGTGGACACCTACAATGAGCAGTTCTTC. Amino acid sequence: CASSVDTYNEQFF.

The chain employs TRBV14 and TRBJ1-5; D unresolved. Germline V gene data show CDR1 as SGHDN and CDR2 as FVKESK. This CDR3 is 13 amino acids long. V was shortened by 6 bases and J by 3 bases, with 9 bases between the two germline ends. CDR3 residues: CASRTSVNQPQHF. For the CDR3, the DNA is TGTGCCAGCAGGACTTCTGTCAATCAGCCCCAGCATTTT. The complete variable domain, with remaining parts taken from reference TRBV14 and TRBJ1-5, reads EAGVTQFPSHSVIEKGQTVTLRCDPISGHDNLYWYRRVMGKEIKFLLHFVKESKQDESGMPNNRFLAERTGGTYSTLKVQPAELEDSGVYFCASRTSVNQPQHFGDGTRLSIL.

This chain links TRBV7-2 with TRBJ2-7; 7 nucleotides match TRBD2. CDR1 is SGHTA and CDR2 is FQGNSA in the germline V gene. The CDR3 runs 15 residues. V lost 0 bases and J lost 2; bases outside the gene matches: 4. The CDR3 here is CASSLATLAAYEQYF. The CDR3, as DNA: TGTGCCAGCAGCTTAGCGACCCTAGCGGCCTACGAGCAGTACTTC. Based on the CDR3 plus reference TRBV7-2 and TRBJ2-7, the full variable domain is GAGVSQSPSNKVTEKGKDVELRCDPISGHTALYWYRQSLGQGLEFLIYFQGNSAPDKSGLPSDRFSAERTGGSVSTLTIQRTQQEDSAVYLCASSLATLAAYEQYFGPGTRLTVT.

This clone was seen a few times. The CDR3 bases are TGTGCCAGCAGTTCCTCCCGTAGGGACAGGGGAGAGACCCAGTACTTC. The encoded protein is CASSSSRRDRGETQYF. The rearrangement uses TRBV28 and TRBJ2-5, with TRBD1 matching over 10 bases. V was pared by 4 bases and J by 4 bases, with 9 bases of the junction left unmatched. Per germline, CDR1 MDHEN and CDR2 SYDVKM. The CDR3 covers 16 residues.

Many counts were recorded for this clone. The rearrangement uses TRBV19 and TRBJ2-5; perhaps TRBD2 as D (5 bases). The CDR3 covers 14 residues. Germline V gene data show CDR1 as LNHDA and CDR2 as SQIVND (reference sequence). V lost 7 bases to trimming and J lost 2 bases, with 14 bases between them. The CDR3 nucleotides are TGTGCCAGTACCCCGTCGGGGATACAAGAGACCCAGTACTTC. It is translated as CASTPSGIQETQYF.

This clone was observed a few times. V usage is TRBV3-1 (or the pseudogene TRBV3-2) and J usage is TRBJ1-1, with TRBD1 as a possible D gene (6 bases). Trimming cost V 3 bases and J 10 bases, with 18 bases left between them. This CDR3 is 14 amino acids long. The germline V gene encodes CDR1 LGHDT and CDR2 YNNKEL (reference sequence). This chain's CDR3 is CASSQQTGRWGAFF. Written as DNA, the CDR3 is TGTGCCAGCAGCCAGCAAACAGGGCGCTGGGGAGCTTTCTTT.

This clone has more than one count but fewer than ten. This chain joins TRBV20-1 and TRBJ2-3; no clear D gene. Germline assignment: CDR1 DFQATT and CDR2 SNEGSKA (reference sequence). The ends were cut back, 3 bases at V and 1 base at J, with 11 bases in the middle. The CDR3 is 14 residues long. CDR3 protein: CSASRDDRTDTQYF. Written as DNA, the CDR3 is TGCAGTGCTAGTCGCGATGATCGCACAGATACGCAGTATTTT.